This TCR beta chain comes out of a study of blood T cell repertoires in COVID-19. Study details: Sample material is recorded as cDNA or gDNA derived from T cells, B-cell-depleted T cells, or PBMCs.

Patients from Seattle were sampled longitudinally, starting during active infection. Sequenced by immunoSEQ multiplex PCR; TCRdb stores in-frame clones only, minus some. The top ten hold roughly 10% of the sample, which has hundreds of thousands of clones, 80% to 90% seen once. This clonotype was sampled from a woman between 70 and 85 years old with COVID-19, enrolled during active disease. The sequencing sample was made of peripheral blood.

CDR3 nucleotides: TGTGCCACCAGCAGAGATAGATCCAACTATGGCTACACCTTC. Amino acids: CATSRDRSNYGYTF. The V and J genes are TRBV15 and TRBJ1-2; no definite D call. Germline CDR1 LNHNV, CDR2 YYDKDF (reference sequence). V gave up 0 bases and J gave up 2 bases, with 7 bases separating them. There are 14 residues in the CDR3.